A single sample gave rise to the 16 T cell receptor beta chains below, sequenced in a study of T cell repertoires in ileal Crohn's disease. The assay was immunoSEQ multiplex PCR, and TCRdb's table has in-frame clones only and misses some. Of 12,000 to 15,000 clones listed, roughly 85% are singletons. Sample: ileal tissue. These receptors were obtained from an adult with Crohn's disease.

The chain links TRBV19 to TRBJ2-5; tentative D call: TRBD2 (6 bases). Germline V CDR1 and CDR2: LNHDA, SQIVND (reference sequence). The CDR3 is 13 residues long. The ends were cut back, 6 bases at V and 5 bases at J, with 13 bases in the middle. Here the CDR3 DNA reads TGTGCCAGTAGAAGAGGAGGGCGGGAGACCCAGTACTTC. Encoded protein: CASRRGGRETQYF.

The chain couples TRBV19 to TRBJ2-3; perhaps TRBD2 as D (7 bases). The ends were cut back, 7 bases at V and 2 bases at J, with 16 bases in the middle. This CDR3 comprises 15 residues. The germline CDR1 and CDR2 sequences are LNHDA and SQIVND (reference sequence). CDR3 nucleotides: TGTGCCAGTATGGCCCGGGGGGCCGACACAGATACGCAGTATTTT. This gives the protein CASMARGADTDTQYF.

The chain combines TRBV2 with TRBJ2-4; D uncertain. V was shortened by 3 bases and J by 5 bases, with 8 bases between the two germline ends. CDR3 length: 13 amino acids. From germline, CDR1 is SNHLY and CDR2 FYNNEI. CDR3 bases: TGTGCCAGCAGTGATCAGGCCCAAAACATTCAGTACTTC. Translated, it gives CASSDQAQNIQYF.

V gene TRBV28 combines with J gene TRBJ2-7, with a weak D call TRBD2 (5 bases). Germline V gives CDR1 MDHEN, CDR2 SYDVKM. The CDR3 is made up of 13 amino acids. V lost 6 bases to trimming and J lost 0 bases, with 9 bases between them. CDR3 bases: TGTGCCAGCAGACTGGGGAGCTCCTACGAGCAGTACTTC. Translation gives CASRLGSSYEQYF.

V gene TRBV30 combines with J gene TRBJ2-3, with D possibly being TRBD2 (6 bases). Germline V CDR1 and CDR2: GTSNPN, SVGIG (reference sequence). Trimming took 4 bases from V and 0 from J, leaving 8 bases between them. The CDR3 has 13 amino acids. CDR3: CAWNRGSTDTQYF. Here the CDR3 DNA reads TGTGCCTGGAACCGGGGGAGCACAGATACGCAGTATTTT.

This chain uses TRBV6-5 with TRBJ2-3; TRBD1 matches 9 bases. Germline V lookup: CDR1 MNHEY, CDR2 SVGAGI. After removal of 4 bases from V and 3 bases from J, the junction contained 5 bases not matched to a gene. This CDR3 contains 15 residues. CDR3 sequence reads: CASSSTGQGTDTQYF. CDR3 DNA: TGTGCCAGCAGTTCCACGGGACAGGGAACAGATACGCAGTATTTT.

The chain uses TRBV6-1 and TRBJ2-3; D call uncertain. The CDR3 runs 14 residues. Germline-derived CDR1 and CDR2 are MNHNS and SASEGT. V was clipped by 2 bases and J by 1 base, with 7 bases between them. DNA for the CDR3: TGTGCCAGCAGTGAACAGCAGGGCACAGATACGCAGTATTTT. Protein: CASSEQQGTDTQYF.

The chain uses TRBV5-1 and TRBJ1-2; 8 bases fit TRBD1. The CDR3 spans 15 residues. Germline V CDR1 and CDR2: SGHRS, YFSETQ. Trimming at V came to 4 bases and at J to 3 bases, leaving 8 bases not matched to a gene. CDR3 sequence: CASSERQGPYYGYTF. The CDR3 DNA sequence: TGCGCCAGCAGCGAGAGACAGGGGCCGTACTATGGCTACACCTTC.

This chain connects TRBV5-1 to TRBJ2-1, with D maybe TRBD2 (5 bases). The V and J ends lost 0 bases and 0 bases respectively, with 10 bases between them. There are 16 residues in the CDR3. In germline, CDR1 is SGHRS, CDR2 YFSETQ. The CDR3 nucleotides are TGCGCCAGCAGCTTGGGGCTAGCTAGCTCCTACAATGAGCAGTTCTTC. The encoded protein is CASSLGLASSYNEQFF.

The gene calls are TRBV19 and TRBJ2-7; the match to TRBD2 covers 12 bases. CDR1 LNHDA and CDR2 SQIVND come from the germline V gene (reference sequence). V lost 4 bases, J lost 2 bases, and 6 bases stayed unmatched. This CDR3 contains 16 residues. As DNA, the CDR3 is TGTGCCAGTAGTACCTTACTAGCGGGAGGTGCCTACGAGCAGTACTTC. Its translation: CASSTLLAGGAYEQYF.

The V call is TRBV6-4, the J call TRBJ2-1, with unresolved D. The V gene's germline CDR1 is MRHNA and CDR2 SNTAGT. V was cut by 0 bases and J by 8 bases, with 8 bases left in between. The CDR3 extends over 13 amino acids. CDR3 in DNA: TGTGCCAGCAGTGACTCTCTCGGGTATGAGCAGTTCTTC. It encodes CASSDSLGYEQFF.

The chain carries TRBV7-3 and TRBJ2-1, with 12 bases fitting TRBD2. The CDR3 is 18 residues long. After removal of 5 bases from V and 0 bases from J, the junction contained 8 bases not matched to a gene. CDR1 SGHTA and CDR2 FQGTGA come from the germline V gene. CDR3 residues: CASSHRRLAGASYNEQFF. CDR3 sequence (DNA): TGTGCCAGCAGCCACCGGCGACTAGCGGGAGCCTCCTACAATGAGCAGTTCTTC.

The rearrangement joins TRBV11-2 to TRBJ2-3, with D possibly matching TRBD2 (6 bases). Germline V lookup: CDR1 SGHAT, CDR2 FQNNGV. The V and J ends lost 0 bases and 3 bases respectively, with 22 bases between them. The CDR3 runs to 19 residues. This chain's CDR3 is CASSLDALPLAGRTDTQYF. CDR3 bases: TGTGCCAGCAGCTTAGATGCCCTCCCTTTGGCGGGAAGAACAGATACGCAGTATTTT.

The rearrangement joins TRBV5-1 to TRBJ2-1, with D tentatively TRBD1 (6 bases). The germline V gene encodes CDR1 SGHRS and CDR2 YFSETQ. Trimming took 5 bases from V and 7 from J, leaving 13 bases between them. The CDR3 loop spans 13 amino acids. CDR3 nucleotides: TGCGCCAGCAGTACCCAGGGGTCGAATGAGCAGTTCTTC. Translated, it gives CASSTQGSNEQFF.

This clone has only a few counts. The rearrangement joins TRBV5-1 to TRBJ1-2; D call uncertain. The V gene's germline CDR1 is SGHRS and CDR2 YFSETQ. Trimming cost V 4 bases and J 4 bases, with 11 bases left between them. The CDR3 totals 13 residues. The CDR3 nucleotides are TGCGCCAGCAGCACGGACGGGATCTATGGCTACACCTTC. This encodes CASSTDGIYGYTF.

The chain employs TRBV7-9 and TRBJ2-1, with D tentatively TRBD2 (6 bases). Per the germline V gene, CDR1 is SEHNR and CDR2 is FQNEAQ (reference sequence). The CDR3 totals 16 residues. The V end lost 5 bases, the J end lost 2 bases, and 16 bases lay between the germline ends. For the CDR3, the DNA is TGTGCCAGCAGCGAACTTAGCGGAGCCACCTACAATGAGCAGTTCTTC. Amino acid sequence: CASSELSGATYNEQFF.